The subject of this entry is one TCR beta chain. Germline lookup yields CDR1 SGHDT and CDR2 YYEEEE. The CDR3 loop spans 13 amino acids. Deletions cut 1 base from V and 0 bases from J, with 5 bases between. The data stem from a study of early T cells in non-severe SARS-CoV-2 infection. Study at large: The study sequenced bulk RNA from unsorted whole blood, with chains unpaired.

Individually, cDNA molecules had unique molecular identifiers attached to them. TCRdb re-called the 5' RACE reads through MiXCR, storing one row per CDR3 protein. The sample includes tens of thousands of distinct CDR3 sequences, 13% of them seen just once. The gene calls are TRBV5-6 and TRBJ2-7, with D uncertain. Sequencing was carried out using whole blood. The sequence came from an adult who was a healthcare worker with PCR-confirmed SARS-CoV-2 infection or an uninfected control (not recorded which). CDR3 amino acids: CASSLPHSYEQYF. As DNA, the CDR3 is TGTGCCAGCAGCTTGCCCCACTCCTACGAGCAGTACTTC.